These T cell receptor beta chains were read from a single sample in a study of blood T cell repertoires in COVID-19. Measured with immunoSEQ multiplex PCR; TCRdb has only the in-frame clones, and not every one. The sample lists 180,000 or so clones, about nine tenths occurring once. The sample was peripheral blood. Every receptor here comes from a woman between 45 and 60 years old with acute or convalescent COVID-19. Both conserved end residues are part of each CDR3. A D gene is named only where the DNA matches it firmly. Rows may omit the clone size; those that give it use once, few, many or a size class.

CASSLMSPLAQETQYF	TGTGCCAGCAGCTTAATGAGCCCACTAGCGCAAGAGACCCAGTACTTC	NA	TRBJ2-5	TRBV7-8	TRBD2
CASSLSPGHPLSSYTF	TGTGCCAGCAGCTTATCCCCCGGACATCCCCTAAGCAGCTACACCTTC	NA	TRBJ1-2	TRBV7-8	NA
CSAAGKDGYTF	TGCAGTGCTGCCGGGAAGGACGGCTACACCTTC	NA	TRBJ1-2	TRBV20-1	NA
CASSLARDEQYF	TGTGCCAGCAGCTTGGCCCGGGACGAGCAGTACTTC	once	TRBJ2-7	TRBV5-6	NA
CASSLRVNEKLFF	TGTGCCAGCAGCTTGAGGGTGAATGAAAAACTGTTTTTT	NA	TRBJ1-4	TRBV13	NA
CASSRRQGYEKLFF	TGTGCCAGCAGCCGGCGGCAGGGGTATGAAAAACTGTTTTTT	NA	TRBJ1-4	TRBV5-6	NA
CATSETGQGAGYTF	TGTGCCACCAGTGAAACGGGACAGGGGGCGGGCTACACCTTC	NA	TRBJ1-2	TRBV24-1	TRBD1
CASSSIGTGFYEQYF	TGTGCCAGCAGCTCCATCGGGACAGGATTCTACGAGCAGTACTTC	NA	TRBJ2-7	TRBV5-4	TRBD1
CASSSQPQGIATEAFF	TGTGCCAGCAGCTCGCAACCACAGGGGATTGCCACTGAAGCTTTCTTT	few	TRBJ1-1	TRBV7-2	TRBD1
CASSHQQEGSYGYTF	TGTGCCAGCAGTCACCAGCAGGAAGGATCATATGGCTACACCTTC	once	TRBJ1-2	TRBV6-6	NA
CASRVQGSYGYTF	TGTGCCAGTAGGGTTCAGGGAAGCTATGGCTACACCTTC	once	TRBJ1-2	TRBV19	NA
CATSERDRGAAGYTF	TGTGCCACCAGTGAGCGGGACAGGGGGGCGGCTGGCTACACCTTC	NA	TRBJ1-2	TRBV24-1	TRBD1
CASSQEPGGGGDYNEQFF	TGTGCCAGCAGCCAAGAACCTGGAGGGGGGGGCGATTACAATGAGCAGTTCTTC	few	TRBJ2-1	TRBV3-1/TRBV3-2	NA
CATRDRPYNSPLHF	TGTGCCACCAGAGACAGGCCCTATAATTCACCCCTCCACTTT	NA	TRBJ1-6	TRBV15	NA
CASSLDGPSYEQYF	TGTGCCAGCAGCTTAGACGGTCCATCCTACGAGCAGTACTTC	NA	TRBJ2-7	TRBV11-3	NA
CAISEHEELFF	TGTGCCATCAGTGAGCACGAGGAACTGTTTTTT	NA	TRBJ1-4	TRBV10-3	NA
CASSHLNQPQHF	TGTGCCAGCAGCCACCTAAATCAGCCCCAGCATTTT	NA	TRBJ1-5	TRBV3-1/TRBV3-2	NA
CASSRGLNQPQHF	TGTGCCAGCAGTCGGGGTCTAAATCAGCCCCAGCATTTT	NA	TRBJ1-5	TRBV27	NA
CASSTQQGRTEAFF	TGTGCCAGCAGCACCCAACAGGGTAGGACTGAAGCTTTCTTT	NA	TRBJ1-1	TRBV7-2	NA
CASSPVTGNTEAFF	TGTGCCAGTAGTCCCGTAACAGGGAACACTGAAGCTTTCTTT	NA	TRBJ1-1	TRBV19	NA
CATSDFNEAFF	TGTGCCACCAGTGATTTCAATGAAGCTTTCTTT	NA	TRBJ1-1	TRBV24-1	NA
CASSPSSGISEAFF	TGTGCCAGCAGTCCATCTTCGGGGATTAGTGAAGCTTTCTTT	NA	TRBJ1-1	TRBV6-5	NA
CASSANRGNGYTF	TGTGCCAGCAGCGCTAACAGGGGGAATGGCTACACCTTC	once	TRBJ1-2	TRBV9	TRBD1
CASSQTGVGYTF	TGTGCCAGCAGTCAGACAGGGGTCGGCTACACCTTC	NA	TRBJ1-2	TRBV6-5	TRBD1
CAWRGAGGVQPQHF	TGTGCCTGGAGAGGAGCGGGGGGCGTTCAGCCCCAGCATTTT	once	TRBJ1-5	TRBV30	NA
CAISSPGQGANYGYTF	TGTGCCATCAGTTCCCCGGGACAGGGGGCTAACTATGGCTACACCTTC	NA	TRBJ1-2	TRBV10-3	TRBD1
CASSLNGRANEQFF	TGTGCCAGCAGCTTAAACGGGAGGGCCAATGAGCAGTTCTTC	NA	TRBJ2-1	TRBV7-2	TRBD2
CASSGTGGQGEKLFF	TGTGCCAGCAGTGGAACAGGGGGCCAGGGTGAAAAACTGTTTTTT	NA	TRBJ1-4	TRBV2	TRBD1
CAISDEGTYSNQPQHF	TGTGCCATCAGTGACGAGGGCACTTATAGCAATCAGCCCCAGCATTTT	NA	TRBJ1-5	TRBV10-3	NA
CASSQWGQIYNEQFF	TGTGCCAGCAGCCAATGGGGACAGATTTACAATGAGCAGTTCTTC	NA	TRBJ2-1	TRBV14	TRBD1
CASSTPTGTNYGYTF	TGTGCCAGCAGCACCCCGACAGGAACAAACTATGGCTACACCTTC	NA	TRBJ1-2	TRBV5-4	NA
CASSPRVSNEKLFF	TGTGCCAGTAGTCCACGAGTCTCTAATGAAAAACTGTTTTTT	NA	TRBJ1-4	TRBV19	NA
CASSPGGPQHF	TGTGCCAGCAGTCCCGGGGGACCCCAGCATTTT	NA	TRBJ1-5	TRBV12-3/TRBV12-4	NA
CASSPTSRGNEKLFF	TGCGCCAGCAGCCCCACTTCCAGAGGAAATGAAAAACTGTTTTTT	NA	TRBJ1-4	TRBV5-1	NA
CASSYSRLKLEETQYF	TGTGCCAGCAGTTATTCGCGACTCAAATTGGAGGAGACCCAGTACTTC	few	TRBJ2-5	TRBV6-2/TRBV6-3	NA
CASSQGASGGSETQYF	TGTGCCAGCAGCCAGGGGGCTAGCGGGGGGTCGGAGACCCAGTACTTC	NA	TRBJ2-5	TRBV3-1/TRBV3-2	TRBD2
CASSLERQGGDGYTF	TGCGCCAGCAGCTTGGAGCGGCAGGGGGGCGATGGCTACACCTTC	NA	TRBJ1-2	TRBV5-1	TRBD1
CATSTLTGGDGYTF	TGTGCCACCAGCACCCTGACAGGGGGTGATGGCTACACCTTC	NA	TRBJ1-2	TRBV15	TRBD1
CASSSEGVGGNTIYF	TGTGCCAGCAGTTCGGAAGGGGTGGGTGGAAACACCATATATTTT	NA	TRBJ1-3	TRBV6-5	NA
CASSLAGGGLFDEQFF	TGTGCCAGTAGTCTTGCGGGAGGAGGACTTTTCGATGAGCAGTTCTTC	once	TRBJ2-1	TRBV19	TRBD2
CASSLADRGEAFF	TGTGCCAGCAGCTTAGCGGACAGGGGGGAAGCTTTCTTT	NA	TRBJ1-1	TRBV7-2	TRBD1
CASSIDVRGYTF	TGTGCCAGTAGTATTGATGTGCGTGGCTACACCTTC	few	TRBJ1-2	TRBV19	NA
CAAIEGYNSPLHF	TGTGCCGCCATCGAGGGTTATAATTCACCCCTCCACTTT	NA	TRBJ1-6	TRBV6-5	NA
CASSQAQGYGYTF	TGTGCCAGCAGCCAAGCACAGGGTTATGGCTACACCTTC	NA	TRBJ1-2	TRBV3-1/TRBV3-2	NA